This T cell receptor beta chain was found in a study of metastatic and nonmetastatic thyroid tumors. Overall study: Comparative analysis of repertoires was undertaken across blood and tumor or nodule tissue obtained from malignant and benign thyroid patients.

Study-wide points: Within blood and tumor, benign nodules reportedly had significantly lower TCR beta diversity than malignant thyroid tumors did.

With respect to this clone: Its antigen is undetermined.

Original processing notes: CDR3 differences across clinicopathological groups were used to build a distant-metastasis classifier for papillary thyroid cancer. MiXCR re-clonotyped the PCR reads for TCRdb. What appears here as the V and J calls and clone size reflects TCRdb's work, not the paper's. The sample has a few thousand clones; about 33% are singletons. V was cut by 5 bases and J by 6 bases, with 14 bases left in between. There are 14 residues in the CDR3. All patients reached thyroid surgery having received no treatment beforehand. The rearrangement links TRBV12-3 or TRBV12-4 to TRBJ2-1, with D uncertain. The receptor comes from a male donor with papillary thyroid cancer or a benign thyroid nodule (not recorded which). Some clones in this sample may be carry-over from other donors' samples. The sample was adjacent normal tissue. CDR3 residues: CASSIDHFGNEQFF. CDR3 DNA sequence: TGTGCCAGCAGTATAGATCATTTTGGCAATGAGCAGTTCTTC.